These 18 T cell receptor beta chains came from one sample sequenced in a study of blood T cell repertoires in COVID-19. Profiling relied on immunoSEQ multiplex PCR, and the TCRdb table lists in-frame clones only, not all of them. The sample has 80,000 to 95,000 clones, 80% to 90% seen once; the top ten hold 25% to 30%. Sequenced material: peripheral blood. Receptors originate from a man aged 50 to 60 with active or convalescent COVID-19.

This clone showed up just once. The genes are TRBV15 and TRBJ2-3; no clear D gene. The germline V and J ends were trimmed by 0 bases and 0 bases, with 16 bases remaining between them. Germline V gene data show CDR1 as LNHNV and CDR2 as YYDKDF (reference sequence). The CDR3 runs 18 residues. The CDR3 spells CATSRDRWLTTSTDTQYF. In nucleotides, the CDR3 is TGTGCCACCAGCAGAGATCGGTGGCTAACGACTAGCACAGATACGCAGTATTTT. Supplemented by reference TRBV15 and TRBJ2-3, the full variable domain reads DAMVIQNPRYQVTQFGKPVTLSCSQTLNHNVMYWYQQKSSQAPKLLFHYYDKDFNNEADTPDNFQSRRPNTSFCFLDIRSPGLGDTAMYLCATSRDRWLTTSTDTQYFGPGTRLTVL.

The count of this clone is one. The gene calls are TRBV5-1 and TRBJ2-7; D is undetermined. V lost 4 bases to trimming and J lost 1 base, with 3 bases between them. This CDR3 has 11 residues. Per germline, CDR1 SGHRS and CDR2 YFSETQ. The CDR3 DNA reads TGCGCCAGCAGCCGGTCCTACGAGCAGTACTTC. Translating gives CASSRSYEQYF.

As DNA, the CDR3 is TGTGCCAGCAGTTTTTCTCCCGGCTCCTACGAGCAGTACTTC. This sequence encodes CASSFSPGSYEQYF. The chain joins TRBV28 to TRBJ2-7; no clear D gene. Germline CDR1 is MDHEN and CDR2 is SYDVKM. V was shortened by 3 bases and J by 0 bases, with 9 bases between the two germline ends. The length of the CDR3 is 14 residues.

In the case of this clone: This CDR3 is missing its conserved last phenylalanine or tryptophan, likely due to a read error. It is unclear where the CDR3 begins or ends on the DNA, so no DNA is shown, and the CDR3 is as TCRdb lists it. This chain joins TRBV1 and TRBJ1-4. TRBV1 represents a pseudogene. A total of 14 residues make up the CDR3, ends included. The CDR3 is CTSSLFTSGKGGNA.

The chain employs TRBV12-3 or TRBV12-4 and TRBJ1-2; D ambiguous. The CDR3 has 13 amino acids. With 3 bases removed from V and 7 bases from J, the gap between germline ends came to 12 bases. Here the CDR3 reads CASSFRGSGGYTF. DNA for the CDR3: TGTGCCAGCAGTTTCAGAGGGAGTGGTGGCTACACCTTC.

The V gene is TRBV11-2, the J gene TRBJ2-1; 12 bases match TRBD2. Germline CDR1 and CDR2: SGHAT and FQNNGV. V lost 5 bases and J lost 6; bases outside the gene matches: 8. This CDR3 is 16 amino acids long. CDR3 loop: CASSPLLAGGPNEQFF. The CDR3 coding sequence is TGTGCCAGCAGCCCCCTACTAGCGGGAGGTCCCAATGAGCAGTTCTTC.

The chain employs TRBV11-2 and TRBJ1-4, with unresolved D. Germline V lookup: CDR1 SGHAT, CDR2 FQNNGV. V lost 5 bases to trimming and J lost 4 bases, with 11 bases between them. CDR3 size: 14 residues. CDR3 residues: CASSAQHNNEKLFF. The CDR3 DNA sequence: TGTGCCAGCAGCGCCCAACACAATAATGAAAAACTGTTTTTT.

The CDR3, as DNA: TGTGCCAGCAGTAGAACTTTCGACAGGAATGGCGATAATTCACCCCTCCACTTT. Protein product: CASSRTFDRNGDNSPLHF. This chain uses TRBV6-4 with TRBJ1-6, with D possibly TRBD1 on 6 matching bases. Germline-derived CDR1 and CDR2 are MRHNA and SNTAGT. This CDR3 has 18 amino acids. Trimming removed 5 bases at V and 5 bases at J, with 22 bases between.

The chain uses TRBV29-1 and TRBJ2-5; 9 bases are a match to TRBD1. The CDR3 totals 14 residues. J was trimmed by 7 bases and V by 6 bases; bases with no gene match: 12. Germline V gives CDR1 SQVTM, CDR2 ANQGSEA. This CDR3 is CSVTQSGGQGTQYF. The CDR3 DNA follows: TGCAGCGTCACGCAGTCCGGGGGACAGGGGACCCAGTACTTC.

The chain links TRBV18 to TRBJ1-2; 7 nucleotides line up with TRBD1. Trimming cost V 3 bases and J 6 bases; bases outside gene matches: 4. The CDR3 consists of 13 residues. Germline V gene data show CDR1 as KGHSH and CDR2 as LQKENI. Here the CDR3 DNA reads TGTGCCAGCTCACCGAACGGACAGGATGGCTACACCTTC. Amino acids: CASSPNGQDGYTF.

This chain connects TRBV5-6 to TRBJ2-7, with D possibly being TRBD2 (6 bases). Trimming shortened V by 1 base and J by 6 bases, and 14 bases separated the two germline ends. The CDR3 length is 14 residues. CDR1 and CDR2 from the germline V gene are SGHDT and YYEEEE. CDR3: CASSLKWRGPEQYF. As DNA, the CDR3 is TGTGCCAGCAGCTTGAAGTGGAGGGGACCCGAGCAGTACTTC.

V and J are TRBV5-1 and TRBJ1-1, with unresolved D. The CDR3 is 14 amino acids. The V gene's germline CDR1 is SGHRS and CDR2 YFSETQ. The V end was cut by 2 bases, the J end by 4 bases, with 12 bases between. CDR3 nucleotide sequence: TGCGCCAGCAGCTTAACAGCCAAAACCACTGAAGCTTTCTTT. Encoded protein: CASSLTAKTTEAFF. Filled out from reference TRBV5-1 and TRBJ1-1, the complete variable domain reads KAGVTQTPRYLIKTRGQQVTLSCSPISGHRSVSWYQQTPGQGLQFLFEYFSETQRNKGNFPGRFSGRQFSNSRSEMNVSTLELGDSALYLCASSLTAKTTEAFFGQGTRLTVV.

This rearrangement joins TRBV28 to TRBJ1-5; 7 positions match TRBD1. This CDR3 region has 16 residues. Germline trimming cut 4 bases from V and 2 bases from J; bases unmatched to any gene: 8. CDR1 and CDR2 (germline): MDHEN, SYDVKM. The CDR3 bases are TGTGCCAGCAGTTCTAGCACAGGGGCCGGCAATCAGCCCCAGCATTTT. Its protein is CASSSSTGAGNQPQHF.

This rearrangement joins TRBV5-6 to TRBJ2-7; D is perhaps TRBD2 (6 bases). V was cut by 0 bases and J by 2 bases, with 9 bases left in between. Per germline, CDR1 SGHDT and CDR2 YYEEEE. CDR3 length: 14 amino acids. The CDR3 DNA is TGTGCCAGCAGCTTGGATGGCGGGGCCTACGAGCAGTACTTC. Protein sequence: CASSLDGGAYEQYF.

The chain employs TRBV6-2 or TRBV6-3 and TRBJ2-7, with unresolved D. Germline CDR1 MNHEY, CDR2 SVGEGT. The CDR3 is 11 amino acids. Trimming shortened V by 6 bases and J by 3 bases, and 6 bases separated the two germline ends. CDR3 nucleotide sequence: TGTGCCAGCAGCCCTTACTACGAGCAGTACTTC. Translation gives CASSPYYEQYF.

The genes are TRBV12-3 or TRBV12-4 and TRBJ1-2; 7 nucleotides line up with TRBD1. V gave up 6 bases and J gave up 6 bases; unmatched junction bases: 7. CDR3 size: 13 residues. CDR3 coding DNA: TGTGCCAGCAGGATGACAGGGAACGATGGCTACACCTTC. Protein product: CASRMTGNDGYTF.

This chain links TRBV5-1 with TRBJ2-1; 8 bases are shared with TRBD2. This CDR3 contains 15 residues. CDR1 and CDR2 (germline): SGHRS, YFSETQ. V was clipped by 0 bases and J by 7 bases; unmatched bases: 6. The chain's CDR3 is CASSLAAGAGNEQFF. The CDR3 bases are TGCGCCAGCAGCTTGGCAGCGGGAGCGGGTAATGAGCAGTTCTTC.

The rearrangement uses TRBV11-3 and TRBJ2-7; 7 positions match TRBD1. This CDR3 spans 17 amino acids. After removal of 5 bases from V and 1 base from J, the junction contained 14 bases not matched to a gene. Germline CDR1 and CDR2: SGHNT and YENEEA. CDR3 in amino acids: CASSPIQGQGESYEQYF. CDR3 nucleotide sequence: TGTGCCAGCAGCCCTATACAGGGGCAGGGCGAGTCCTACGAGCAGTACTTC.